The 29 T cell receptor beta chains listed next were all sequenced from one sample in a study of OX40 agonist ivuxolimab in advanced cancers. Here immunoSEQ multiplex PCR was the method, and the copy in TCRdb shows in-frame clones only, minus some. The sample includes about 45,000 clones, roughly 82% seen only once; the top ten take 15%. The sample was CD4+ or CD8+ T cells sorted from blood, taken in a trial of the OX40 agonist ivuxolimab. All receptors come from an adult with an advanced solid tumor such as melanoma, head and neck, liver or kidney cancer.

This chain links TRBV7-9 with TRBJ2-1; a possible D gene is TRBD2 (5 bases). The V and J ends lost 8 bases and 8 bases respectively, with 13 bases between them. The CDR3 contains 12 residues. CDR1 is SEHNR and CDR2 is FQNEAQ in the germline V gene (reference sequence). CDR3 protein: CASGTSWDEQFF. The CDR3 DNA sequence: TGTGCCAGCGGCACTAGTTGGGATGAGCAGTTCTTC.

This chain connects TRBV27 to TRBJ1-1; TRBD1 agrees at 8 bases. Germline lookup yields CDR1 MNHEY and CDR2 SMNVEV (reference sequence). Germline trimming cut 8 bases from V and 3 bases from J; bases unmatched to any gene: 8. The CDR3 loop spans 14 amino acids. The CDR3 here is CASRTGLRDTEAFF. DNA for the CDR3: TGTGCCAGCCGGACAGGGCTTAGAGACACTGAAGCTTTCTTT.

The V and J genes are TRBV7-2 and TRBJ2-7, with 8 bases identical to TRBD2. V trimming: 5 bases; J trimming: 4 bases; junction bases outside the gene matches: 13. The CDR3 consists of 16 residues. Germline V lookup: CDR1 SGHTA, CDR2 FQGNSA. CDR3 in DNA: TGTGCCAGCAGCGCATACAACAGCGGGAGTGGATACGAGCAGTACTTC. Translation gives CASSAYNSGSGYEQYF.

The chain is built from TRBV7-2 and TRBJ2-1; TRBD2 matches at 9 bases. J gave up 7 bases and V 1 base, and 5 bases lay outside the gene matches. The CDR3 spans 15 residues. Per the germline V gene, CDR1 is SGHTA and CDR2 is FQGNSA. The CDR3 region is CASSLVASGANEQFF. CDR3 DNA: TGTGCCAGCAGCTTAGTGGCTAGCGGGGCGAATGAGCAGTTCTTC.

V gene TRBV28 combines with J gene TRBJ1-1; TRBD1 might be the D (5 bases). Germline values: CDR1 MDHEN, CDR2 SYDVKM. This CDR3 has 16 residues. V was pared by 2 bases and J by 3 bases, with 16 bases between. The CDR3 region has the DNA TGTGCCAGCAGTTTAAGCCCGGGGGGATTGGACACTGAAGCTTTCTTT. Its translation is CASSLSPGGLDTEAFF.

V and J are TRBV27 and TRBJ1-5, with 11 bases identical to TRBD1. V lost 6 bases to trimming and J lost 5 bases; unmatched junction nucleotides: 3. This CDR3 is 14 amino acids long. The germline gives CDR1 MNHEY, CDR2 SMNVEV (reference sequence). DNA for the CDR3: TGTGCCAGCAGCTCGGGACAGGGGGATCAGCCCCAGCATTTT. Its protein product is CASSSGQGDQPQHF.

The chain links TRBV4-1 to TRBJ2-5, with 10 bases identical to TRBD2. The germline V gene encodes CDR1 MGHRA and CDR2 YSYEKL. With V trimmed by 2 bases and J by 2 bases, 5 bases remained unmatched. The CDR3 consists of 16 residues. In DNA form, the CDR3 reads TGCGCCAGCAGCCAATATCTAGCGGGGGTTCAAGAGACCCAGTACTTC. Translated, it gives CASSQYLAGVQETQYF.

By sample fraction, this clone is medium-sized (0.01 to 0.1%). Additional DNA sequences in this sample encode the identical CDR3. The chain combines TRBV6-1 with TRBJ1-2; 8 positions match TRBD1. The CDR3 contains 15 residues. J was trimmed by 2 bases and V by 6 bases; bases with no gene match: 8. CDR1 MNHNS and CDR2 SASEGT come from the germline V gene. CDR3 in amino acids: CASRIGQGPNYGYTF. The CDR3 DNA reads as TGTGCCAGCAGGATCGGACAGGGCCCCAACTATGGCTACACCTTC.

J is TRBJ2-1 and V is TRBV4-1, with 8 bases identical to TRBD1. This CDR3 has 16 amino acids. The germline V gene encodes CDR1 MGHRA and CDR2 YSYEKL. The junction had 15 bases not matched to a gene; V was cut back by 4 bases and J by 10 bases. The CDR3 DNA sequence: TGCGCCAGCAGCCTCGGGCTAGGAACAGGGGGTGGGGAGCAGTTCTTC. Translation gives CASSLGLGTGGGEQFF.

J is TRBJ2-2 and V is TRBV10-3; 7 nucleotides align to TRBD2. The CDR3 loop spans 14 amino acids. From germline, CDR1 is ENHRY and CDR2 SYGVKD. With V trimmed by 3 bases and J by 6 bases, 4 bases remained unmatched. As DNA, the CDR3 is TGTGCCATCAGTGACGGACTAGATTCCGGGGAGCTGTTTTTT. This gives the protein CAISDGLDSGELFF.

This chain links TRBV4-3 with TRBJ1-3, with a weak D call TRBD1 (6 bases). From germline, CDR1 is LGHNA and CDR2 YSLEER. The CDR3 is made up of 16 amino acids. V was trimmed by 0 bases and J by 0 bases, leaving 9 bases between them. CDR3 coding DNA: TGCGCCAGCAGCCAAGACTACAGGGTCTCTGGAAACACCATATATTTT. Protein product: CASSQDYRVSGNTIYF.

CDR3 bases: TGTGCCAGCAGCTTACCCGGACGGGGCGGGTCGCTGTCCTACAATGAGCAGTTCTTC. Amino acid sequence: CASSLPGRGGSLSYNEQFF. The chain carries TRBV7-9 and TRBJ2-1; the D gene could be TRBD1 or TRBD2 (5 bases each). The length of the CDR3 is 19 residues. CDR1 is SEHNR, CDR2 FQNEAQ, per germline (reference sequence). V was cut by 2 bases and J by 1 base, with 21 bases left in between.

The DNA for the CDR3 is TGTGCCAGCAGCTCTCGGGACAACAATCAGCCCCAGCATTTT. Translated, it gives CASSSRDNNQPQHF. The chain recombines TRBV7-9 with TRBJ1-5; D perhaps matches TRBD1 (6 bases). Germline V gives CDR1 SEHNR, CDR2 FQNEAQ (reference sequence). The V and J ends lost 4 bases and 3 bases respectively, with 10 bases between them. This CDR3 has 14 residues.

The rearrangement uses TRBV7-6 and TRBJ1-4; maybe TRBD1 (6 bases). This CDR3 is built from 15 residues. Germline CDR1 is SGHVS and CDR2 is FNYEAQ. V was cut by 1 base and J by 8 bases, with 14 bases left in between. This CDR3 is CASSLGGGEGEKLFF. The CDR3 DNA reads as TGTGCCAGCAGCTTAGGCGGGGGCGAAGGAGAAAAACTGTTTTTT.

V and J are TRBV5-4 and TRBJ1-1; D call uncertain. Germline values: CDR1 SGHNT, CDR2 YYREEE (reference sequence). CDR3 length: 14 amino acids. V gave up 0 bases and J gave up 0 bases, with 6 bases separating them. CDR3 sequence: CASSLESMNTEAFF. The CDR3 DNA is TGTGCCAGCAGCTTGGAATCCATGAACACTGAAGCTTTCTTT.

The chain couples TRBV7-9 to TRBJ1-1; D may be TRBD1 (6 bases). The V and J ends lost 5 bases and 5 bases respectively, with 6 bases between them. CDR1 SEHNR and CDR2 FQNEAQ come from the germline V gene (reference sequence). CDR3 length: 11 amino acids. In DNA form, the CDR3 reads TGTGCCAGCAGCCAGGGGACTGAAGCTTTCTTT. This gives the protein CASSQGTEAFF.

The rearrangement joins TRBV10-2 to TRBJ1-2; a possible D gene is TRBD1 (6 bases). Trimming took 8 bases from V and 4 from J, leaving 11 bases between them. The germline V gene encodes CDR1 WSHSY and CDR2 SAAADI. This CDR3 has 12 amino acids. The CDR3 region is CASLQGSYGYTF. CDR3 sequence (DNA): TGCGCCAGCCTACAGGGCAGCTATGGCTACACCTTC.

The chain carries TRBV7-9 and TRBJ2-6; TRBD1 might be the D (6 bases). This CDR3 is 15 amino acids long. V was pared by 7 bases and J by 4 bases, with 14 bases between. Germline V CDR1 and CDR2: SEHNR, FQNEAQ (reference sequence). CDR3 amino acids: CASILQGTGANVLTF. The CDR3 coding sequence is TGTGCCAGCATCCTACAGGGAACCGGGGCCAACGTCCTGACTTTC.

This sequence joins TRBV11-3 and TRBJ2-3, with D perhaps TRBD2 (6 bases). CDR1 SGHNT and CDR2 YENEEA come from the germline V gene. The CDR3 is made up of 13 amino acids. V shed 6 bases and J shed 3 bases, with 10 bases lying between them. DNA for the CDR3: TGTGCCAGCAGGGGGCTAGCGACAGATACGCAGTATTTT. Translated: CASRGLATDTQYF. Variable domain in full (rest from reference TRBV11-3 and TRBJ2-3): EAGVVQSPRYKIIEKKQPVAFWCNPISGHNTLYWYLQNLGQGPELLIRYENEEAVDDSQLPKDRFSAERLKGVDSTLKIQPAELGDSAVYLCASRGLATDTQYFGPGTRLTVL.

Concerning this clone: The identical CDR3 is also encoded by other nucleotide sequences in the sample. The chain employs TRBV19 and TRBJ2-7, with 8 bases lining up with TRBD1. Germline CDR1 is LNHDA and CDR2 is SQIVND (reference sequence). This CDR3 comprises 14 residues. V gave up 3 bases and J gave up 2 bases; unmatched junction bases: 3. CDR3 DNA: TGTGCCAGTAGTATCGGGACAGGAACCTACGAGCAGTACTTC. As protein: CASSIGTGTYEQYF.

The chain uses TRBV7-8 and TRBJ2-7; 8 nucleotides align to TRBD2. With V trimmed by 4 bases and J by 4 bases, 6 bases remained unmatched. The germline V gene has CDR1 SGHVS and CDR2 FQNEAQ. This CDR3 has 14 amino acids. The CDR3 protein is CASSWLTSEYEQYF. DNA of the CDR3: TGTGCCAGCAGCTGGCTGACTAGCGAGTACGAGCAGTACTTC.

In its sample, this clone was seen a few times. This chain connects TRBV19 to TRBJ2-7; D remains ambiguous. In germline, CDR1 is LNHDA, CDR2 SQIVND (reference sequence). Trimming left V 7 bases short and J 10 bases short, with 11 bases between. The CDR3 loop spans 10 amino acids. CDR3 in amino acids: CASNLGFQYF. In DNA form, the CDR3 reads TGTGCCAGTAACCTAGGGTTTCAGTACTTC. The variable domain in full, with the rest retrieved from reference TRBV19 and TRBJ2-7, is DGGITQSPKYLFRKEGQNVTLSCEQNLNHDAMYWYRQDPGQGLRLIYYSQIVNDFQKGDIAEGYSVSREKKESFPLTVTSAQKNPTAFYLCASNLGFQYFGPGTRLTVT.

Remarks on this clone: A read error may account for a junction end that differs from germline. The chain couples TRBV5-8 to TRBJ1-4; TRBD1 agrees at 10 bases. Germline CDR1 is SGHTS and CDR2 is YDEGEE. CDR3 length: 14 residues. The chain's CDR3 is CASTLDRGDEKLFF. The CDR3 DNA follows: TGTGCCAGCACCTTGGACAGGGGGGATGAAAAACTGTTTTTT.

The gene calls are TRBV9 and TRBJ2-1; 10 nucleotides agree with TRBD2. This CDR3 region has 14 residues. Losses at the gene ends were 1 base for V and 8 bases for J; bases not matched to a gene: 3. Looked up from germline, CDR1 is SGDLS and CDR2 is YYNGEE. CDR3 sequence: CASSVPSGSDEQFF. The CDR3 DNA reads TGTGCCAGCAGCGTACCTAGCGGGAGCGATGAGCAGTTCTTC. Supplemented by reference TRBV9 and TRBJ2-1, the full variable domain reads DSGVTQTPKHLITATGQRVTLRCSPRSGDLSVYWYQQSLDQGLQFLIQYYNGEERAKGNILERFSAQQFPDLHSELNLSSLELGDSALYFCASSVPSGSDEQFFGPGTRLTVL.

The chain is built from TRBV28 and TRBJ2-3; unclear D gene. Trimming removed 3 bases from V and 4 bases from J, with 14 bases in between. The CDR3 contains 15 residues. CDR1 and CDR2 (germline): MDHEN, SYDVKM. The CDR3 spells CASSFGSPSADTQYF. The DNA of the CDR3 is TGTGCCAGCAGTTTTGGGTCCCCAAGTGCAGATACGCAGTATTTT.

The chain combines TRBV2 with TRBJ1-2; 8 bases are shared with TRBD1. Germline CDR1 and CDR2: SNHLY and FYNNEI. This CDR3 spans 13 amino acids. Losses at the gene ends were 4 bases for V and 2 bases for J; bases not matched to a gene: 0. Here the CDR3 reads CASSGQGNYGYTF. CDR3 nucleotides: TGTGCCAGCAGTGGACAGGGGAACTATGGCTACACCTTC.

This clone was recorded only once. The chain links TRBV28 to TRBJ1-1, with D tentatively TRBD1 (6 bases). Trimming removed 8 bases at V and 4 bases at J, with 11 bases between. CDR3 length: 12 residues. Germline V lookup: CDR1 MDHEN, CDR2 SYDVKM. In nucleotides, the CDR3 is TGTGCCAGCCTAAGGGGGAGCACTGAAGCTTTCTTT. Its protein is CASLRGSTEAFF.

This chain links TRBV10-2 with TRBJ1-5; D is ambiguous. The CDR3 is 12 amino acids. Germline V gene data show CDR1 as WSHSY and CDR2 as SAAADI. The CDR3 DNA reads TGCGCGACCGGGGTGGGCAATCAGCCCCAGCATTTT. As protein: CATGVGNQPQHF.

A single count supports this clone. CDR3 nucleotides: TGTGCCATCAGTGAGCCCAGGACTAGCGGGACCGCGGATGAGCAGTTCTTC. It encodes CAISEPRTSGTADEQFF. The chain has TRBV10-3 and TRBJ2-1; 12 bases are a match to TRBD2. Trimming at V came to 2 bases and at J to 8 bases, leaving 10 bases not matched to a gene. Germline CDR1 and CDR2: ENHRY and SYGVKD. The CDR3 consists of 17 residues.